This T cell receptor (beta chain) was sequenced during a study of memory B cells and T cells in multiple sclerosis. Overall study results and limits: Normalization was needed because clone-set size differences affected shared clonotype counts.

CDR1 and CDR2 (germline): SEHNR, FQNEAQ (reference sequence). The V end lost 1 base, the J end lost 8 bases, and 14 bases lay between the germline ends. CDR3 length: 14 amino acids. Stimulus-free culture yielded autoproliferating CFSE-dim and non-proliferating CFSE-high T cells, each sequenced separately. Roughly 5x10^7 CFSE-labeled PBMCs were cultured six to seven days unstimulated, then replicate wells were pooled. Without exogenous stimuli, around 0.5 uM CFSE-labeled PBMCs were cultured serum-free. This clone was recorded once. The antigen remains undetermined. Sequenced by immunoSEQ multiplex PCR; TCRdb stores in-frame clones only, minus some. The table shows under 50,000 clones, with roughly 80% occurring only once.

The sample was PBMCs from blood kept in culture. This clonotype was sampled from a human donor with multiple sclerosis. This chain uses TRBV7-9 with TRBJ1-2, with no clear D. The CDR3: CASSLVGPFGGYTF. In DNA, the CDR3 is TGTGCCAGCAGCTTAGTTGGGCCATTCGGGGGCTACACCTTC. Filled out from reference TRBV7-9 and TRBJ1-2, the complete variable domain reads DTGVSQNPRHKITKRGQNVTFRCDPISEHNRLYWYRQTLGQGPEFLTYFQNEAQLEKSRLLSDRFSAERPKGSFSTLEIQRTEQGDSAMYLCASSLVGPFGGYTFGSGTRLTVV.